These 24 T cell receptor beta chains came from one sample sequenced in a study of blood T cell repertoires in COVID-19. Libraries were prepared by immunoSEQ multiplex PCR; TCRdb keeps only in-frame clonotypes and omits some of them. The data show roughly 370,000 clones, 85% to 90% seen once. What was sequenced was PBMCs or T cells enriched from blood (not recorded which). The origin of the receptors is a woman in her forties or fifties who had recovered from COVID-19.

The J gene is TRBJ1-2, the V gene TRBV2; D call uncertain. Germline V CDR1 and CDR2: SNHLY, FYNNEI. V was cut by 9 bases and J by 2 bases, with 10 bases left in between. The CDR3 spans 12 residues. In nucleotides, the CDR3 is TGTGCCAGGTCCAAGGAGAACTATGGCTACACCTTC. Its protein is CARSKENYGYTF.

The chain couples TRBV5-5 to TRBJ2-7; possible D gene TRBD2, 5 bases. This CDR3 contains 12 residues. Trimming took 5 bases from V and 6 from J, leaving 12 bases between them. Germline CDR1 reads SGHKS; CDR2 reads YYEKEE (reference sequence). The CDR3 region is CASSRLGAEQYF. For the CDR3, the DNA is TGTGCCAGCAGTCGTCTGGGAGCCGAGCAGTACTTC.

The chain combines TRBV5-1 with TRBJ1-2; TRBD1 matches 9 bases. After removal of 3 bases from V and 2 bases from J, the junction contained 2 bases not matched to a gene. The germline V gene has CDR1 SGHRS and CDR2 YFSETQ. This CDR3 is built from 14 residues. The CDR3 region is CASSWTGANYGYTF. Here the CDR3 DNA reads TGCGCCAGCAGCTGGACAGGGGCGAACTATGGCTACACCTTC.

This clone was seen a handful of times. The V and J genes are TRBV4-1 and TRBJ1-1; maybe TRBD1 (5 bases). From germline, CDR1 is MGHRA and CDR2 YSYEKL. The V and J ends lost 2 bases and 4 bases respectively, with 8 bases between them. The CDR3 loop spans 13 amino acids. This CDR3 is CASSQWGGTEAFF. CDR3 sequence (DNA): TGCGCCAGCAGCCAATGGGGGGGCACTGAAGCTTTCTTT.

The rearrangement joins TRBV7-2 to TRBJ2-7, with 10 bases matching TRBD1. CDR1 and CDR2 (germline): SGHTA, FQGNSA. The CDR3 spans 14 residues. With 5 bases clipped from V and 7 bases from J, the junction kept 8 bases outside the gene matches. CDR3 nucleotides: TGTGCCAGCAGCCCCCGACAGGGGGCTATTGAGCAGTACTTC. Amino acid sequence: CASSPRQGAIEQYF.

This chain links TRBV28 with TRBJ1-1; 7 nucleotides agree with TRBD1. The CDR3 contains 13 residues. The germline gives CDR1 MDHEN, CDR2 SYDVKM. V shed 6 bases, J shed 5 bases, and the junction held 6 bases outside the gene matches. CDR3 in DNA: TGTGCCAGCAGACCAGGGGGGAGGACTGAAGCTTTCTTT. Translating gives CASRPGGRTEAFF. Based on the CDR3 plus reference TRBV28 and TRBJ1-1, the full variable domain is DVKVTQSSRYLVKRTGEKVFLECVQDMDHENMFWYRQDPGLGLRLIYFSYDVKMKEKGDIPEGYSVSREKKERFSLILESASTNQTSMYLCASRPGGRTEAFFGQGTRLTVV.

The chain links TRBV5-8 to TRBJ2-5, with D unclear. V lost 0 bases and J 4 bases, leaving 7 bases between the germline ends. The germline CDR1 and CDR2 sequences are SGHTS and YDEGEE. The CDR3 contains 13 residues. The CDR3 loop reads CASSLAPGETQYF. The CDR3 nucleotides are TGTGCCAGCAGCTTGGCCCCCGGAGAGACCCAGTACTTC.

The chain uses TRBV11-1 and TRBJ1-1, with unresolved D. V was shortened by 9 bases and J by 1 base, with 12 bases between the two germline ends. Germline V CDR1 and CDR2: SGHAT, FQDESV (reference sequence). The CDR3 is made up of 13 amino acids. DNA for the CDR3: TGTGCCAGTCGCCTATTGCAGAACACTGAAGCTTTCTTT. Residues: CASRLLQNTEAFF.

This chain links TRBV2 with TRBJ2-1; tentative D call: TRBD1 (6 bases). Between the trimmed V and J ends, which lost 7 bases and 11 bases, there was a span of 18 bases. This CDR3 spans 13 amino acids. In germline, CDR1 is SNHLY, CDR2 FYNNEI. The chain's CDR3 is CASKPNTGNQQFF. CDR3 nucleotide sequence: TGTGCCAGCAAGCCCAATACAGGGAATCAGCAGTTCTTC.

The V call is TRBV28, the J call TRBJ2-6; a weak D match, TRBD2 (5 bases). The germline V gene has CDR1 MDHEN and CDR2 SYDVKM. V lost 0 bases and J 0 bases, leaving 9 bases between the germline ends. This CDR3 has 17 residues. The CDR3 protein is CASSLWDLRSGANVLTF. CDR3 DNA sequence: TGTGCCAGCAGTTTATGGGACTTACGCTCTGGGGCCAACGTCCTGACTTTC. Full variable domain (outside the CDR3, taken from reference TRBV28 and TRBJ2-6): DVKVTQSSRYLVKRTGEKVFLECVQDMDHENMFWYRQDPGLGLRLIYFSYDVKMKEKGDIPEGYSVSREKKERFSLILESASTNQTSMYLCASSLWDLRSGANVLTFGAGSRLTVL.

This clone was seen just once. V gene TRBV10-3 combines with J gene TRBJ1-2, with 7 bases that match TRBD1. From germline, CDR1 is ENHRY and CDR2 SYGVKD. Losses at the gene ends were 6 bases for V and 4 bases for J; bases not matched to a gene: 8. This CDR3 spans 14 amino acids. The CDR3 protein is CAIREGQTVYGYTF. DNA of the CDR3: TGTGCCATCAGGGAGGGACAGACGGTCTATGGCTACACCTTC.

V gene TRBV14 combines with J gene TRBJ2-7; 9 positions match TRBD1. Germline V gene lookup returns CDR1 SGHDN and CDR2 FVKESK. CDR3 size: 15 residues. With 4 bases clipped from V and 3 bases from J, the junction kept 7 bases outside the gene matches. The CDR3, as DNA: TGTGCCAGCAGCCCTCTACAGGGGGCTATCTACGAGCAGTACTTC. Protein product: CASSPLQGAIYEQYF.

The V and J genes are TRBV24-1 and TRBJ2-1; maybe TRBD1 (5 bases). The CDR3 sequence is 14 residues long. From germline, CDR1 is KGHDR and CDR2 SFDVKD. With 9 bases removed from V and 7 bases from J, the gap between germline ends came to 18 bases. The CDR3 nucleotides are TGTGCCACCCAACCGGGCAGGGATGGGAATGAGCAGTTCTTC. This sequence encodes CATQPGRDGNEQFF.

The chain has TRBV6-1 and TRBJ2-7; 7 positions match TRBD1. The CDR3 is 16 residues long. V shed 4 bases and J 4 bases; nucleotides not matched to a gene: 13. Looked up from germline, CDR1 is MNHNS and CDR2 is SASEGT. The CDR3 protein is CASSAPSRTGLYEQYF. The CDR3 DNA is TGTGCCAGCAGTGCCCCGTCCCGGACAGGTTTATACGAGCAGTACTTC.

This chain uses TRBV7-9 with TRBJ1-5; 11 bases align to TRBD1. Germline lookup yields CDR1 SEHNR and CDR2 FQNEAQ (reference sequence). The CDR3 is 14 amino acids. Losses at the gene ends were 4 bases for V and 6 bases for J; bases not matched to a gene: 2. The CDR3 here is CASSSGTGGQPQHF. CDR3 coding DNA: TGTGCCAGCAGCTCCGGGACAGGGGGTCAGCCCCAGCATTTT. Full variable domain (missing parts from reference TRBV7-9 and TRBJ1-5): DTGVSQNPRHKITKRGQNVTFRCDPISEHNRLYWYRQTLGQGPEFLTYFQNEAQLEKSRLLSDRFSAERPKGSFSTLEIQRTEQGDSAMYLCASSSGTGGQPQHFGDGTRLSIL.

This chain links TRBV2 with TRBJ1-2, with unresolved D. The germline CDR1 and CDR2 sequences are SNHLY and FYNNEI. The ends were cut back, 8 bases at V and 7 bases at J, with 20 bases in the middle. This CDR3 has 14 residues. The CDR3 region is CASALKRGISGYTF. CDR3 coding DNA: TGTGCCAGCGCCCTTAAGCGGGGAATCAGTGGCTACACCTTC.

The chain recombines TRBV28 with TRBJ1-5; TRBD1 might be the D (5 bases). The CDR3 covers 15 residues. Germline V gives CDR1 MDHEN, CDR2 SYDVKM. The V end was cut by 8 bases, the J end by 0 bases, with 14 bases between. The CDR3 DNA is TGTGCCAGCCTTTCAGGGATTAGTAGCAATCAGCCCCAGCATTTT. As protein: CASLSGISSNQPQHF.

This chain uses TRBV5-1 with TRBJ2-5; 7 positions match TRBD2. Germline CDR1 reads SGHRS; CDR2 reads YFSETQ. The CDR3 runs 15 residues. Unmatched junction bases numbered 6, after V lost 0 bases and J lost 4 bases. CDR3 sequence reads: CASSLVAREGETQYF. The CDR3 nucleotides are TGCGCCAGCAGCTTGGTGGCCAGGGAGGGAGAGACCCAGTACTTC.

In its sample, this clone was seen a few times. V and J are TRBV6-1 and TRBJ2-1, with 8 bases that match TRBD1. V trimming: 3 bases; J trimming: 9 bases; junction bases outside the gene matches: 7. CDR3 length: 14 amino acids. Germline CDR1 and CDR2: MNHNS and SASEGT. The CDR3 region is CASSDQGARGEQFF. The DNA of the CDR3 is TGTGCCAGCAGTGATCAGGGGGCGAGGGGTGAGCAGTTCTTC.

The rearrangement links TRBV18 to TRBJ1-1; D is unresolved. The CDR3 has 11 amino acids. The V end lost 4 bases, the J end lost 2 bases, and 2 bases lay between the germline ends. Germline V lookup: CDR1 KGHSH, CDR2 LQKENI. This CDR3 reads CASSLNTEAFF. For the CDR3, the DNA is TGTGCCAGCTCACTAAACACTGAAGCTTTCTTT.

This clone was found a few times. The chain uses TRBV18 and TRBJ1-1, with 9 bases identical to TRBD1. CDR3 length: 12 amino acids. V trimming: 6 bases; J trimming: 11 bases; junction bases outside the gene matches: 7. Germline-derived CDR1 and CDR2 are KGHSH and LQKENI. The CDR3 DNA follows: TGTGCCAGCTCCGCGGACAGGGGTAGGGCTTTCTTT. Protein sequence: CASSADRGRAFF. Variable domain in full (rest from reference TRBV18 and TRBJ1-1): NAGVMQNPRHLVRRRGQEARLRCSPMKGHSHVYWYRQLPEEGLKFMVYLQKENIIDESGMPKERFSAEFPKEGPSILRIQQVVRGDSAAYFCASSADRGRAFFGQGTRLTVV.

The chain is built from TRBV5-1 and TRBJ2-1; 11 nucleotides match TRBD2. The J segment lost 0 bases and the V segment lost 2 bases, leaving 16 bases of the junction unmatched. Looked up from germline, CDR1 is SGHRS and CDR2 is YFSETQ. This CDR3 is built from 21 residues. In DNA form, the CDR3 reads TGCGCCAGCAGCTTCCAGGGTGGTAGCGGGGGGGTCAGAAGCTCCTACAATGAGCAGTTCTTC. It codes for CASSFQGGSGGVRSSYNEQFF.

This chain joins TRBV11-3 and TRBJ2-1; TRBD1 might be the D (6 bases). With 1 base removed from V and 3 bases from J, the gap between germline ends came to 7 bases. This CDR3 comprises 14 residues. Germline lookup yields CDR1 SGHNT and CDR2 YENEEA. CDR3: CASSLGGGYNEQFF. The CDR3 bases are TGTGCCAGCAGCTTAGGAGGGGGCTACAATGAGCAGTTCTTC.

This chain uses TRBV28 with TRBJ1-5; 10 positions agree with TRBD1. Losses at the gene ends were 6 bases for V and 0 bases for J; bases not matched to a gene: 14. Germline CDR1 MDHEN, CDR2 SYDVKM. The CDR3 spans 19 residues. The CDR3 region is CASRPRRDRGYYSNQPQHF. CDR3 coding DNA: TGTGCCAGCAGGCCACGCCGGGACAGGGGATATTATAGCAATCAGCCCCAGCATTTT.